The clone carrying this TCR beta chain was observed a handful of times. What it binds is not known. TCRdb ran MiXCR on the reads and lists one entry per CDR3 protein. The sample holds 640,000 or so distinct CDR3 sequences; around a third are singletons and the top ten take 18%. The data are from a study of T cell repertoires in cytomegalovirus infection. The study's findings and limits: HLA-C-restricted CMV-specific TCR beta clonotypes were dominant in the ex vivo response.

From germline, CDR1 is SGDLS and CDR2 YYNGEE. V shed 7 bases and J shed 15 bases, with 26 bases lying between them. The CDR3 runs 14 residues. Material: cultured PBMCs, obtained from culture after CMV antigen stimulation. The sequence was collected from a human donor in good health (CMV status not recorded). Some clones in this sample may be carry-over from other donors' samples. The V gene is TRBV9, the J gene TRBJ2-1; D might be TRBD1 (7 bases). CDR3 nucleotide sequence: TGTGCCAGCGGCGGGGACGACAGGGTTCTAGCCTTGTTCTTC. Translation: CASGGDDRVLALFF.